The 10 T cell receptor beta chains listed next were all sequenced from one sample in a study of shared clonotypes between healthy human individuals. TCRdb's copy holds only in-frame clones and misses some; the assay was immunoSEQ multiplex PCR. The data show 2,100,000 or so clones, with 90% to 96% seen just once and more than 0.1% held by the top ten. Sequencing was performed on naive CD4+ T cells sorted from blood. The subset is: CD45RA+ positively selected. Receptors originate from a man aged 18 to 30 in good health.

The rearrangement links TRBV30 to TRBJ1-5; D is perhaps TRBD1 (5 bases). This CDR3 comprises 13 residues. The V end lost 1 base, the J end lost 11 bases, and 15 bases lay between the germline ends. Germline V gene lookup returns CDR1 GTSNPN and CDR2 SVGIG (reference sequence). Written as DNA, the CDR3 is TGTGCCTGGAGTGGAGACAGTAGAGGGACCCAGCATTTT. Translating gives CAWSGDSRGTQHF. Drawing the rest from reference TRBV30 and TRBJ1-5, the complete variable domain is SQTIHQWPATLVQPVGSPLSLECTVEGTSNPNLYWYRQAAGRGLQLLFYSVGIGQISSEVPQNLSASRPQDRQFILSSKKLLLSDSGFYLCAWSGDSRGTQHFGDGTRLSIL.

Remarks on this clone: Other DNA sequences in this specimen translate into the identical CDR3. V usage is TRBV7-9 and J usage is TRBJ2-7; no clear D. The CDR3 spans 10 residues. From germline, CDR1 is SEHNR and CDR2 FQNEAQ (reference sequence). Trimming removed 4 bases from V and 4 bases from J, with 2 bases in between. The CDR3 here is CASSSYEQYF. CDR3 sequence (DNA): TGTGCCAGCAGCTCTTACGAGCAGTACTTC. Full variable domain (missing parts from reference TRBV7-9 and TRBJ2-7): DTGVSQNPRHKITKRGQNVTFRCDPISEHNRLYWYRQTLGQGPEFLTYFQNEAQLEKSRLLSDRFSAERPKGSFSTLEIQRTEQGDSAMYLCASSSYEQYFGPGTRLTVT.

The chain recombines TRBV5-1 with TRBJ1-1; 8 bases fit TRBD1. Germline CDR1 is SGHRS and CDR2 is YFSETQ. This CDR3 spans 16 amino acids. Trimming removed 4 bases from V and 1 base from J; junction bases left unmatched: 9. This CDR3 is CASSQIKGQANTEAFF. CDR3 DNA sequence: TGCGCCAGCAGCCAAATAAAGGGACAGGCGAACACTGAAGCTTTCTTT.

The chain carries TRBV28 and TRBJ2-7, with D perhaps matching TRBD2 (7 bases). Trimming pared 5 bases from V and 9 bases from J, leaving 20 bases between. Germline lookup yields CDR1 MDHEN and CDR2 SYDVKM. The CDR3 sequence is 14 residues long. In DNA form, the CDR3 reads TGTGCCAGCAGTCTAGGGGGGGCCTTTGGTGCGCAGTACTTC. Its protein product is CASSLGGAFGAQYF.

The chain uses TRBV18 and TRBJ2-4, with 7 bases lining up with TRBD2. The CDR3 sequence is 15 residues long. Germline-derived CDR1 and CDR2 are KGHSH and LQKENI. Trimming at V came to 3 bases and at J to 3 bases, leaving 5 bases not matched to a gene. In DNA, the CDR3 is TGTGCCAGCTCACCGATGGGGGGGAGCAAAAACATTCAGTACTTC. Translating it yields CASSPMGGSKNIQYF.

The V call is TRBV27, the J call TRBJ2-6, with D perhaps matching TRBD1 (6 bases). This CDR3 has 17 amino acids. Trimming took 0 bases from V and 0 from J, leaving 9 bases between them. The germline V gene has CDR1 MNHEY and CDR2 SMNVEV (reference sequence). CDR3 nucleotides: TGTGCCAGCAGTTTATCGAAGGGGGTCTCTGGGGCCAACGTCCTGACTTTC. Residues: CASSLSKGVSGANVLTF.

V is TRBV7-2 and J is TRBJ2-1, with 9 positions matching TRBD1. V shed 6 bases and J 3 bases; nucleotides not matched to a gene: 6. CDR3 length: 15 amino acids. Germline V gene data show CDR1 as SGHTA and CDR2 as FQGNSA. The DNA of the CDR3 is TGTGCCAGCAGTTGGGACAGGGCAGACTACAATGAGCAGTTCTTC. It specifies CASSWDRADYNEQFF.

V gene TRBV30 combines with J gene TRBJ2-2, with 9 bases that match TRBD1. Per germline, CDR1 GTSNPN and CDR2 SVGIG (reference sequence). Trimming took 4 bases from V and 1 from J; bases not matched to a gene: 10. CDR3 length equals 17 residues. CDR3 sequence reads: CAWTGTGFDLNTGELFF. The CDR3 DNA follows: TGTGCCTGGACCGGGACAGGGTTTGATTTGAACACCGGGGAGCTGTTTTTT.

This chain connects TRBV7-2 to TRBJ1-4; a weak D match, TRBD1 (5 bases). The CDR3 has 13 amino acids. Per germline, CDR1 SGHTA and CDR2 FQGNSA. The V end lost 5 bases, the J end lost 7 bases, and 11 bases lay between the germline ends. The CDR3 loop reads CASSRQSGEKLFF. As DNA, the CDR3 is TGTGCCAGCAGCCGACAGTCGGGTGAAAAACTGTTTTTT. The variable domain in full, completed from reference TRBV7-2 and TRBJ1-4, reads GAGVSQSPSNKVTEKGKDVELRCDPISGHTALYWYRQSLGQGLEFLIYFQGNSAPDKSGLPSDRFSAERTGGSVSTLTIQRTQQEDSAVYLCASSRQSGEKLFFGSGTQLSVL.

This chain links TRBV2 with TRBJ2-5; TRBD2 agrees at 10 bases. Per the germline V gene, CDR1 is SNHLY and CDR2 is FYNNEI. This CDR3 contains 16 residues. J gave up 5 bases and V 7 bases, and 13 bases lay outside the gene matches. CDR3 nucleotide sequence: TGTGCCAGCACTCCGCGGGCTAGCGGGAGAGGGGAGACCCAGTACTTC. It encodes CASTPRASGRGETQYF.